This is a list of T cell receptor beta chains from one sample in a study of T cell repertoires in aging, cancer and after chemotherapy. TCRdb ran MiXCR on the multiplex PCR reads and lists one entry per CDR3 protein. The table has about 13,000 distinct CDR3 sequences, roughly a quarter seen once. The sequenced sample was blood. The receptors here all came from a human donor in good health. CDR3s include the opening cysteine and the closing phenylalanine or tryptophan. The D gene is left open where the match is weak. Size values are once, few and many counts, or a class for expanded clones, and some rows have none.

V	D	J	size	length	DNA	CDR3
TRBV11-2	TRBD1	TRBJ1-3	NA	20	TGTGCCAGCAGCCCAGGGAGCGCCGACAGGGTAACGCTAGGTGGAAACACCATATATTTT	CASSPGSADRVTLGGNTIYF
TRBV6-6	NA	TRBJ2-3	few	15	TGTGCCAGCAGTTACTCGAGCCAATTGGTAGATACGCAGTATTTT	CASSYSSQLVDTQYF
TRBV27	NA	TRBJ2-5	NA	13	TGTGCCAGCAGTTTAACGGCAGGGGTGGCCCAGTACTTC	CASSLTAGVAQYF
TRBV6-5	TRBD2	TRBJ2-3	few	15	TGTGCCAGCAGTTGGGCGGGGGGAATCGCAGATACGCAGTATTTT	CASSWAGGIADTQYF
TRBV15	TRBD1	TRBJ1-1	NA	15	TGTGCCACCAGTGAAGCGGGACAGGGGCCCTTTCGAGCTTTCTTT	CATSEAGQGPFRAFF
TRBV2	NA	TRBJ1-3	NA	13	TGTGCCAGCACCGAGGGAACTGGAAACACCATATATTTT	CASTEGTGNTIYF
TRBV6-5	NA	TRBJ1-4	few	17	TGTGCCAGCACTCGGACGGCGACCCGTTTTAGTCGTGAAAAACTGTTTTTT	CASTRTATRFSREKLFF
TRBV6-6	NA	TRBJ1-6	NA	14	TGTGCCAGCAGTACCCCGAGGTTAAATTCACCCCTCCACTTT	CASSTPRLNSPLHF
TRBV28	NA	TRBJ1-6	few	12	TGTGCCAGCAGTTTAGGGAACTCACCCCTCCACTTT	CASSLGNSPLHF
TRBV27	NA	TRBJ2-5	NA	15	TGTGCCAGCAGTTTCGCCCACAGGTACCAAGAGACCCAGTACTTC	CASSFAHRYQETQYF
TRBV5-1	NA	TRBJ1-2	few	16	TGCGCCAGCAGCGCCTATATGGGGGCGGGGAACTATGGCTACACCTTC	CASSAYMGAGNYGYTF
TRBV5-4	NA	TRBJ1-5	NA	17	TGTGCCAACAGCTTGCAGGCGGCGCGGCCCGACGATCACCCCCAGCATTTT	CANSLQAARPDDHPQHF
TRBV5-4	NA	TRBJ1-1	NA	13	TGTGCCAGCAGCTTCAGGGTGAACACTGAAGCTTTCTTT	CASSFRVNTEAFF
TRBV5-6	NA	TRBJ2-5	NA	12	TGTGCCAGCAGCCGACTCGGGGAGACCCAGTACTTC	CASSRLGETQYF
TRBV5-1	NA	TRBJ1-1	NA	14	TGCGCCAGCAGCTTGGACGCCGGGACACTTGAAGCTTTCTTT	CASSLDAGTLEAFF
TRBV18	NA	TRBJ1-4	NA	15	TGTGCCAGCTCACCACGGGGTGCGCCTAATGAAAAACTGTTTTTT	CASSPRGAPNEKLFF
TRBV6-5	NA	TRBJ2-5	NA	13	TGTGCCAGCAGTGAAGGCGATGAAGAGACCCAGTACTTC	CASSEGDEETQYF
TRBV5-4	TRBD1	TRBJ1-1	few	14	TGTGCCAGCAGCTCCGGGACAGCCTTCACTGAAGCTTTCTTT	CASSSGTAFTEAFF
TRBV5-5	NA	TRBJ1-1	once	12	TGTGCCAGCAGCTTCGGGGCCCCCGAAGCTTTCTTT	CASSFGAPEAFF
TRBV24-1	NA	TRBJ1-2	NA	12	TGTGCCACAGCAGGGGTAGCAGGTGGCTACACCTTC	CATAGVAGGYTF
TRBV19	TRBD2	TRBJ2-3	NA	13	TGTGCCAGTAGGGACTATAGCGGGGATACGCAGTATTTT	CASRDYSGDTQYF
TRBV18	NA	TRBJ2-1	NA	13	TGTGCCAGCTCACCACTAGCGCAGAATGAGCAGTTCTTC	CASSPLAQNEQFF
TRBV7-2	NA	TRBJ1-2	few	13	TGTGCCAGCAGCTTAGTAAGGGGATCTGGCTACACCTTC	CASSLVRGSGYTF
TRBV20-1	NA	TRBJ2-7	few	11	TGCAGTGCTAGAGAACGGTACGAGCAGTACTTC	CSARERYEQYF
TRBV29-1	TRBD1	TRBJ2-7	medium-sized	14	TGCAGCGTTAGGGGACAGGTGGACCCCTACGAGCAGTACTTC	CSVRGQVDPYEQYF
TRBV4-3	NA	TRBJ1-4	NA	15	TGCGCCAGCAGCCAAGTGTGGTCAACTAATGAAAAACTGTTTTTT	CASSQVWSTNEKLFF
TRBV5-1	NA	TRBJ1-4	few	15	TGCGCCAGCAGCCCCACCGGGTCGTCTAATGAAAAACTGTTTTTT	CASSPTGSSNEKLFF
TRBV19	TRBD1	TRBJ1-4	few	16	TGTGCCACAAGGGACAGGGGGAGGTCGGCTAATGAAAAACTGTTTTTT	CATRDRGRSANEKLFF
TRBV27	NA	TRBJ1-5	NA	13	TGTGCCAGCAGTTCACTCGGAGTTCAGCCCCAGCATTTT	CASSSLGVQPQHF
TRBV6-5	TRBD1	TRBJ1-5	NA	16	TGTGCCAGCAGCCCCCGGGCAGGGGGCTTCAATCAGCCCCAGCATTTT	CASSPRAGGFNQPQHF
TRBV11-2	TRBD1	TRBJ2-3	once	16	TGTGCCAGCAGCTTCCGGGACAGCTCGCACACAGATACGCAGTATTTT	CASSFRDSSHTDTQYF
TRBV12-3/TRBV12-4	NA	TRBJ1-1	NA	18	TGTGCCAGCAGTTTATTGAGGGTAGCAGTTTCTATGAACACTGAAGCTTTCTTT	CASSLLRVAVSMNTEAFF
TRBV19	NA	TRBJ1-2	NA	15	TGTGCCAGTAGTTCTTCCAGCGTTTATGGTCGGGGCTACACCTTC	CASSSSSVYGRGYTF
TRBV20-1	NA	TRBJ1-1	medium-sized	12	TGCAGTGCGCCGCAGGGGCTCGCTGAAGCTTTCTTT	CSAPQGLAEAFF
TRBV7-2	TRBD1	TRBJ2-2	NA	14	TGTGCCAGCAGCTTAGGACACAGGGGCGGGGAGCTGTTTTTT	CASSLGHRGGELFF
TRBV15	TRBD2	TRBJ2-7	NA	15	TGTGCCACTAGGGGTATCAGCGGGGAATCCTACGAGCAGTACTTC	CATRGISGESYEQYF
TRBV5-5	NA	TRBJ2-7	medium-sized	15	TGTGCCAGCAGCTTGGGTTTGCGTTGGCCCTACGAGCAGTACTTC	CASSLGLRWPYEQYF
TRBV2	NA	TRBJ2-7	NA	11	TGTGCCAGCACGACCTTCTACGAGCAGTACTTC	CASTTFYEQYF
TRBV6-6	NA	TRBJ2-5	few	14	TGTGCCAGCAACGGGCTTCCGGCGCAAGAGACCCAGTACTTC	CASNGLPAQETQYF
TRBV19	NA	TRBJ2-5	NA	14	TGTGCCAGTAGTCTACAGGGGGCGGGGGGGACCCAGTACTTC	CASSLQGAGGTQYF
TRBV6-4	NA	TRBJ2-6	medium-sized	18	TGTGCCAGCAGTGAGGAGGGGCTTTACTCCTCTGGGGCCAACGTCCTGACTTTC	CASSEEGLYSSGANVLTF
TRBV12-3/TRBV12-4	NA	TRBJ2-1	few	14	TGTGCCAGCAAATCGGCCCTTTCCGGCGATGAGCAGTTCTTC	CASKSALSGDEQFF
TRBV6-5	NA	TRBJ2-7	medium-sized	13	TGTGCCAGCAGTCAGGGTTCGAACTACGAGCAGTACTTC	CASSQGSNYEQYF
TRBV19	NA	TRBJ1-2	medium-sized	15	TGTGCCAGTAGACTTCCCGGACAGATGAACTATGGCTACACCTTC	CASRLPGQMNYGYTF
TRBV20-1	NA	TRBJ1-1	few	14	TGCAGTGCCCCGCGAACTCCGGGGGGCACTGAAGCTTTCTTT	CSAPRTPGGTEAFF
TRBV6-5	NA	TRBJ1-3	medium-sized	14	TGTGCCAGCAGTTTAACAGTCTCTGGAAACACCATATATTTT	CASSLTVSGNTIYF
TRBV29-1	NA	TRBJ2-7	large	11	TGCAGCGTTGTGTTCCTATACGAGCAGTACTTC	CSVVFLYEQYF
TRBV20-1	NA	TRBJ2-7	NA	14	TGCAGTGCTAGAGATCTGACCTTCTCCTACGAGCAGTACTTC	CSARDLTFSYEQYF
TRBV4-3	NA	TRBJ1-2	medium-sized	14	TGCGCCAGCAGCCAAGAGGGCAGGGTACATGGCTACACCTTC	CASSQEGRVHGYTF
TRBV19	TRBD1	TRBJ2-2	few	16	TGTGCCAGTACCCAACCCGACAGGGGAAACACCGGGGAGCTGTTTTTT	CASTQPDRGNTGELFF
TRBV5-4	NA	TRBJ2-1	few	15	TGTGCCAGCAGCTTGGGTTTGGGGGGATTAAATGAGCAGTTCTTC	CASSLGLGGLNEQFF
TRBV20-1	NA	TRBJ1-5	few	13	TGCAGTGCTGAAGGACTGAGCAATCAGCCCCAGCATTTT	CSAEGLSNQPQHF
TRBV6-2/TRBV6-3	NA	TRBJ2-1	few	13	TGTGCCAGCAGACCCCATTTGGGGGATGAGCAGTTCTTC	CASRPHLGDEQFF
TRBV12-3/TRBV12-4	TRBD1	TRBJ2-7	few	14	TGTGCCAGCAGTCGGGACAGGGGGCGCGACGAGCAGTACTTC	CASSRDRGRDEQYF
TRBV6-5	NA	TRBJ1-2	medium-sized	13	TGTGCCAGCAGTCTTGGGGGGAACTATGGCTACACCTTC	CASSLGGNYGYTF
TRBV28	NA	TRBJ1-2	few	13	TGTGCCAGCAGTGTAACAGGGTTGACTGGCTACACCTTC	CASSVTGLTGYTF